This T cell receptor beta chain was profiled in a study of blood T cell repertoires in COVID-19. The overall study: The United States, Italy and Spain were the sources of the acute and convalescent COVID-19 samples. From T cells, B-cell-depleted T cells, or PBMCs came the material, which was cDNA or gDNA.

Generated by immunoSEQ multiplex PCR, the TCRdb table keeps only in-frame clones and is missing some. This sample carries about 120,000 clones, roughly 81% of them seen once, and the ten largest clones take 8% to 13%. Per the germline V gene, CDR1 is MNHEY and CDR2 is SVGAGI. V was cut by 0 bases and J by 3 bases, with 11 bases left in between. The CDR3 runs to 16 residues. This chain joins TRBV6-5 and TRBJ2-2; D gene unclear. The TCR comes from a human donor in a cohort sampled during active COVID-19. Sequencing was performed on peripheral blood. The CDR3 sequence: CASSYSIFQDTGELFF. The DNA for the CDR3 is TGTGCCAGCAGTTACTCGATTTTTCAGGACACCGGGGAGCTGTTTTTT.